Given below is one T cell receptor beta chain in context. Its antigen remains unidentified. Participants comprised healthy donors of bone marrow. Trimming removed 3 bases from V and 2 bases from J, with 8 bases in between. CDR1 and CDR2 from the germline V gene are LNHNV and YYDKDF (reference sequence). This CDR3 comprises 13 residues. The PCR employed 60 Vbeta primers together with 13 Jbeta primers. Authors' processing steps: The authors later counted some 76 million unique TCR beta chains, about 11 million of them shared. Profiled with immunoSEQ multiplex PCR; TCRdb holds only in-frame clones, not every one. The DNA was the basis for D and trimming; V, J and clone size are from that table. The data contain around 300,000 clones, 65% to 85% of them seen just once; the ten biggest clones take up 2% to 2.5%. The data are from a study of cytomegalovirus exposure and HLA in healthy donors. Study results and limitations: Fewer N-insertions than the 666-donor mean were reportedly shown by an Asian-associated ancestry cluster in a later analysis. Excluded: some indistinguishable V segments such as TRBV6-2 and TRBV6-3.

The J gene is TRBJ2-7, the V gene TRBV15, with D perhaps TRBD1 (6 bases). The source is a female donor in good health and CMV-seronegative. Sequenced: PBMCs. The chain's CDR3 is CATSRKGAYEQYF. CDR3 bases: TGTGCCACCAGCAGGAAGGGGGCCTACGAGCAGTACTTC.